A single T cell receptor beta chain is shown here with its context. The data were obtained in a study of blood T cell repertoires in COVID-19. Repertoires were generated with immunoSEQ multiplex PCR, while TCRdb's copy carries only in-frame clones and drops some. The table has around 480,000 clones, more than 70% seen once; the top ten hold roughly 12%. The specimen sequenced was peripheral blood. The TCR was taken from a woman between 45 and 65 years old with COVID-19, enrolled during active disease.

DNA of the CDR3: TGTGCCAGCAGCTCGAGTTGGACAAACCAAGAGACCCAGTACTTC. It yields the protein CASSSSWTNQETQYF. The chain uses TRBV5-4 and TRBJ2-5; TRBD1 might be the D (5 bases). The CDR3 consists of 15 residues. Germline-derived CDR1 and CDR2 are SGHNT and YYREEE (reference sequence). Trimming removed 3 bases from V and 0 bases from J, with 12 bases in between.